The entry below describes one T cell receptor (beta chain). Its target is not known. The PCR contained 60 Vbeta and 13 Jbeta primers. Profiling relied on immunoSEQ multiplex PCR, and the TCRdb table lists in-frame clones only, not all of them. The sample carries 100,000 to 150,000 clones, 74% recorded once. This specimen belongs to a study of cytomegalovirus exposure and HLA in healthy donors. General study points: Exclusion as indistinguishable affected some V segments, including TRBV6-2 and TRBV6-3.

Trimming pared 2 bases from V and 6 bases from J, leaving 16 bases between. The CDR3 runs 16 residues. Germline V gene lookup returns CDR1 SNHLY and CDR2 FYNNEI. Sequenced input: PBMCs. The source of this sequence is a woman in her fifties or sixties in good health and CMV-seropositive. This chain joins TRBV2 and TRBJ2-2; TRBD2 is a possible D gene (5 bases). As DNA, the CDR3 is TGTGCCAGCAGTGAAAGGCAGGCTAGCCGGTCCGGGGAGCTGTTTTTT. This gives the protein CASSERQASRSGELFF.